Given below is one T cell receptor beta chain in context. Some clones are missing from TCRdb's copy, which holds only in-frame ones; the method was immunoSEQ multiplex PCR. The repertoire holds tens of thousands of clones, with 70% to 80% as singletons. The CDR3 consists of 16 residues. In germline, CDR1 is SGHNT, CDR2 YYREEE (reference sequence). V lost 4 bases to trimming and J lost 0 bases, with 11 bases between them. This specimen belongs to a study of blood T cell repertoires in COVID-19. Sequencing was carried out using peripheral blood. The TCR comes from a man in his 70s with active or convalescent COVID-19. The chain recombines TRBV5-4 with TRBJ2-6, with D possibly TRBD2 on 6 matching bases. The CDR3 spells CASSRDSSSGANVLTF. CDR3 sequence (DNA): TGTGCCAGCAGCAGGGACTCCTCCTCTGGGGCCAACGTCCTGACTTTC.